Listed below are T cell receptor beta chains from one sample, sequenced in a study of blood T cell repertoires in COVID-19. Using immunoSEQ multiplex PCR, the repertoire was profiled, and TCRdb retains in-frame clones only, with some absent. The sample has under 500,000 clones; about 89% are singletons. The sequencing input was peripheral blood. The receptors were gathered from a woman aged 25 to 39 with acute or convalescent COVID-19. Each CDR3 is given with its conserved first and last residue. The D gene is left open where the match is weak. Some rows mark clone size as missing; the rest say once, few, many or name a class of expanded clone.

j_call,d_call,clone_size,v_call,cdr3_aa,cdr3_nt
TRBJ2-7,-,-,TRBV12-3/TRBV12-4,CASSFLERDEQYF,TGTGCCAGCAGTTTTCTGGAGAGGGACGAGCAGTACTTC
TRBJ2-3,-,-,TRBV7-2,CASSTGHTGADTQYF,TGTGCCAGCAGCACGGGACACACCGGTGCGGATACGCAGTATTTT
TRBJ2-3,-,-,TRBV2,CAASGYTDTQYF,TGTGCCGCCAGCGGGTACACAGATACGCAGTATTTT
TRBJ2-3,TRBD2,-,TRBV3-1/TRBV3-2,CASSQDPFGVNSGGGTDTQYF,TGTGCCAGCAGCCAAGACCCCTTCGGGGTCAATAGCGGGGGAGGCACAGATACGCAGTATTTT
TRBJ1-5,-,-,TRBV5-5,CASSSYSNQPQHF,TGTGCCAGCAGCAGCTATAGCAATCAGCCCCAGCATTTT
TRBJ1-2,-,-,TRBV7-9,CASSLNRQDYGYTF,TGTGCCAGCAGCTTAAACAGACAGGACTATGGCTACACCTTC
TRBJ1-2,TRBD1,-,TRBV5-1,CASSFGTGVNYGYTF,TGCGCCAGCAGCTTTGGGACAGGGGTTAACTATGGCTACACCTTC
TRBJ2-7,TRBD2,-,TRBV7-2,CASSLGTSGSYEQYF,TGTGCCAGCAGCTTAGGGACTAGCGGCTCCTACGAGCAGTACTTC
TRBJ2-3,TRBD2,once,TRBV10-1,CASSESTSVADTQYF,TGCGCCAGCAGTGAGTCGACTAGCGTTGCAGATACGCAGTATTTT
TRBJ1-3,-,few,TRBV5-8,CASSYDDSGNTIYF,TGTGCCAGCAGTTACGACGACAGTGGAAACACCATATATTTT
TRBJ1-3,TRBD1,few,TRBV5-5,CASTEGQGARNTIYF,TGTGCCAGCACCGAGGGACAGGGGGCCAGAAACACCATATATTTT
TRBJ2-1,-,-,TRBV28,CASSYGSTYNEQFF,TGTGCCAGCAGTTACGGGAGCACCTACAATGAGCAGTTCTTC
TRBJ2-1,-,-,TRBV9,CASSGVLVQSSYNEQFF,TGTGCCAGCAGCGGAGTCCTAGTCCAGAGCTCCTACAATGAGCAGTTCTTC
TRBJ2-2,TRBD2,-,TRBV19,CASSFQRGGFGELFF,TGTGCCAGTAGTTTTCAGCGGGGGGGCTTCGGGGAGCTGTTTTTT
TRBJ2-7,TRBD1,-,TRBV20-1,CSARTGWAEYF,TGCAGTGCAAGGACAGGTTGGGCGGAGTACTTC
TRBJ1-3,-,-,TRBV11-3,CASSPGQGTSGNTIYF,TGTGCCAGCAGCCCCGGGCAGGGGACATCTGGAAACACCATATATTTT
TRBJ2-7,-,once,TRBV14,CASSQAGTELYEQYF,TGTGCCAGCAGCCAAGCGGGGACTGAGCTCTACGAGCAGTACTTC
TRBJ2-3,TRBD2,-,TRBV2,CASEAGGSTDTQYF,TGTGCCAGCGAAGCGGGGGGTAGCACAGATACGCAGTATTTT
TRBJ2-7,-,few,TRBV7-8,CASSLLVSGAYEQYF,TGTGCCAGCAGCTTATTGGTTTCAGGGGCCTACGAGCAGTACTTC
TRBJ2-2,-,-,TRBV7-3,CASSKQPANTGELFF,TGTGCCAGCAGCAAACAGCCTGCGAACACCGGGGAGCTGTTTTTT
TRBJ2-2,-,-,TRBV20-1,CSASPGNKNGELFF,TGCAGTGCTAGTCCCGGGAATAAAAACGGGGAGCTGTTTTTT
TRBJ2-5,TRBD2,-,TRBV9,CASSFSGGSPETQYF,TGTGCCAGCAGTTTTAGCGGGGGGTCCCCAGAGACCCAGTACTTC
TRBJ2-1,TRBD2,-,TRBV27,CATQVFSGGAGEQFF,TGTGCCACCCAAGTCTTTAGCGGGGGGGCCGGTGAGCAGTTCTTC
TRBJ1-2,-,-,TRBV29-1,CSVETGTYGYTF,TGCAGCGTTGAAACAGGGACCTATGGCTACACCTTC
TRBJ1-3,-,-,TRBV10-3,CAISDVWTNSGNTIYF,TGTGCCATCAGTGATGTATGGACAAACTCTGGAAACACCATATATTTT
TRBJ2-1,-,-,TRBV7-2,CASSFVVAEMIPYNEQFF,TGTGCCAGCAGCTTTGTCGTAGCCGAGATGATTCCGTACAATGAGCAGTTCTTC
TRBJ2-6,TRBD1,-,TRBV24-1,CATSDSTGMIGANVLTF,TGTGCCACCAGTGATTCGACAGGGATGATTGGGGCCAACGTCCTGACTTTC
TRBJ2-2,TRBD2,-,TRBV30,CATEVAGGQGTGELFF,TGTGCCACCGAGGTAGCGGGGGGGCAGGGCACCGGGGAGCTGTTTTTT
TRBJ2-1,-,-,TRBV7-2,CASSRHGSYNEQFF,TGTGCCAGCAGCAGACACGGCTCCTACAATGAGCAGTTCTTC
TRBJ1-6,TRBD1,-,TRBV30,CASRRGLDSPLHF,TGTGCCTCGAGGAGGGGGCTGGATTCACCCCTCCACTTT
TRBJ1-1,-,once,TRBV9,CASSVDGVRTEAFF,TGTGCCAGCAGCGTAGACGGGGTGAGGACTGAAGCTTTCTTT
TRBJ1-2,TRBD1,-,TRBV4-2,CASSHDGGQNINYGYTF,TGTGCCAGCAGCCATGACGGGGGACAGAATATTAACTATGGCTACACCTTC
TRBJ2-1,-,-,TRBV4-1,CASSQRDNSYNEQFF,TGCGCCAGCAGCCAAAGGGACAACTCCTACAATGAGCAGTTCTTC
TRBJ1-4,TRBD1,-,TRBV5-5,CASSQQGGRTNEKLFF,TGTGCCAGCAGCCAACAGGGGGGACGGACTAATGAAAAACTGTTTTTT
TRBJ2-3,TRBD2,-,TRBV28,CASSFPNSGGADTQYF,TGTGCCAGCAGTTTTCCAAATAGCGGGGGCGCAGATACGCAGTATTTT
TRBJ1-1,-,-,TRBV9,CASSARPGGYIEAFF,TGTGCCAGCAGCGCTCGACCCGGGGGTTATATTGAAGCTTTCTTT
TRBJ2-1,-,-,TRBV3-1/TRBV3-2,CASSQVRDTEQFF,TGTGCCAGCAGCCAAGTCCGGGACACAGAGCAGTTCTTC
TRBJ2-7,-,-,TRBV6-4,CASSDRSTIYEQYF,TGTGCCAGCAGTGATCGGAGTACAATCTACGAGCAGTACTTC
TRBJ2-1,TRBD2,few,TRBV5-4,CASSLVAGGPRDEQFF,TGTGCCAGCAGCTTGGTGGCGGGGGGGCCTAGGGATGAGCAGTTCTTC
TRBJ2-2,-,-,TRBV23-1,CASSLPGHNTGELFF,TGCGCCAGCAGTCTTCCGGGACACAACACCGGGGAGCTGTTTTTT
TRBJ1-3,-,-,TRBV9,CASSVHFDSVNSGNTIYF,TGTGCCAGCAGCGTACACTTTGACAGCGTAAACTCTGGAAACACCATATATTTT
TRBJ1-4,-,-,TRBV7-9,CASSLNEGSTNEKLFF,TGTGCCAGCAGCTTAAACGAGGGATCCACTAATGAAAAACTGTTTTTT
TRBJ1-4,-,few,TRBV2,CASSEYGQGPPKLFF,TGTGCCAGCAGTGAATACGGGCAGGGCCCCCCCAAACTGTTTTTT
TRBJ1-6,-,-,TRBV2,CASSEVDSSYNSPLHF,TGTGCCAGCAGTGAGGTGGACAGCTCCTATAATTCACCCCTCCACTTT
TRBJ1-5,TRBD1,-,TRBV28,CASSTARQGVTSNQPQHF,TGTGCCAGCAGTACGGCAAGACAGGGCGTCACTAGCAATCAGCCCCAGCATTTT
TRBJ1-2,-,-,TRBV28,CASSPTGSDGYTF,TGTGCCAGCAGTCCAACAGGGTCCGATGGCTACACCTTC
TRBJ1-5,TRBD1,-,TRBV2,CASSPDRGRNQPQHF,TGTGCCAGCAGTCCGGACAGGGGACGCAATCAGCCCCAGCATTTT
TRBJ1-1,-,-,TRBV29-1,CSVEGAEAFF,TGCAGCGTTGAAGGAGCGGAAGCTTTCTTT
TRBJ2-7,-,-,TRBV21-1,CASSKSRLHPGQGDYEQYF,TGTGCCAGCAGCAAATCAAGGCTGCATCCGGGACAGGGTGACTACGAGCAGTACTTC
TRBJ1-1,-,-,TRBV5-1,CASSLGLGGPEAFF,TGCGCCAGCAGCTTGGGACTGGGAGGGCCTGAAGCTTTCTTT
TRBJ2-2,-,-,TRBV2,CASSANRDGELFF,TGTGCCAGCAGCGCCAACAGGGATGGGGAGCTGTTTTTT
TRBJ1-2,-,-,TRBV5-1,CASSFGAASNYGYTF,TGCGCCAGCAGCTTCGGAGCAGCTAGTAACTATGGCTACACCTTC
TRBJ1-1,-,once,TRBV5-1,CASSLGGEYEAFF,TGCGCCAGCAGCTTGGGCGGGGAGTATGAAGCTTTCTTT
TRBJ2-1,-,-,TRBV11-2,CASSSMGGNNEQFF,TGTGCCAGCAGCTCGATGGGAGGTAACAATGAGCAGTTCTTC
TRBJ1-3,-,-,TRBV7-7,CASSLDAGFGNTIYF,TGTGCCAGCAGCTTAGATGCAGGGTTCGGAAACACCATATATTTT
TRBJ2-5,-,-,TRBV27,CASSFLSGGAETQYF,TGTGCCAGCAGTTTTTTGAGTGGCGGGGCTGAGACCCAGTACTTC
TRBJ1-2,TRBD1,-,TRBV15,CATSIPTGIYF,TGTGCCACCAGCATACCGACAGGGATCTACTTC
TRBJ1-5,-,-,TRBV13,CASSRGSNQPQHF,TGTGCCAGCAGCCGCGGATCCAATCAGCCCCAGCATTTT
TRBJ2-2,-,-,TRBV19,CASSISPAGELFF,TGTGCCAGTAGTATATCACCGGCCGGGGAGCTGTTTTTT
TRBJ2-7,TRBD2,-,TRBV19,CASSAPGGPYEQYF,TGTGCCAGTAGTGCCCCGGGAGGGCCCTACGAGCAGTACTTC